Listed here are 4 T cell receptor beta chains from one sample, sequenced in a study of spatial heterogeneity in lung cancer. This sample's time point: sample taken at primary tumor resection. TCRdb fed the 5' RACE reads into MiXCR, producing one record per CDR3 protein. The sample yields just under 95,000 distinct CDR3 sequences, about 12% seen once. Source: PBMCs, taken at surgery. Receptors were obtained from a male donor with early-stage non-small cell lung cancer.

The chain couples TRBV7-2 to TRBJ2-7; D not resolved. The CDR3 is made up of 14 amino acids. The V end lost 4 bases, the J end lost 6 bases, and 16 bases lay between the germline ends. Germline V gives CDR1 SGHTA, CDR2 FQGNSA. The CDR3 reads CASSSNSGRPEQYF. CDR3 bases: TGTGCCAGCAGCTCAAACAGTGGGCGTCCCGAGCAGTACTTC.

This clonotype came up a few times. CDR3 DNA sequence: TGTGCCAGCAGCTTAGGGCCCACTGGGGCGGGGATGAATGAAAAACTGTTTTTT. This encodes CASSLGPTGAGMNEKLFF. The chain links TRBV7-9 to TRBJ1-4; tentative D call: TRBD1 (5 bases). The CDR3 is 18 amino acids. The V end was cut by 1 base, the J end by 5 bases, with 20 bases between. The germline V gene encodes CDR1 SEHNR and CDR2 FQNEAQ (reference sequence). Together with reference TRBV7-9 and TRBJ1-4, the CDR3 gives the full variable domain: DTGVSQNPRHKITKRGQNVTFRCDPISEHNRLYWYRQTLGQGPEFLTYFQNEAQLEKSRLLSDRFSAERPKGSFSTLEIQRTEQGDSAMYLCASSLGPTGAGMNEKLFFGSGTQLSVL.

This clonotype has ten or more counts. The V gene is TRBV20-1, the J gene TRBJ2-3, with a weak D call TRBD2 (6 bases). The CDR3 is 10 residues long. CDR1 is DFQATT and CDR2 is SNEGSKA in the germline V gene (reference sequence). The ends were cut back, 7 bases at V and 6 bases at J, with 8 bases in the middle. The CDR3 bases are TGCAGTGGGGGGGACGATACGCAGTATTTT. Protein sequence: CSGGDDTQYF.

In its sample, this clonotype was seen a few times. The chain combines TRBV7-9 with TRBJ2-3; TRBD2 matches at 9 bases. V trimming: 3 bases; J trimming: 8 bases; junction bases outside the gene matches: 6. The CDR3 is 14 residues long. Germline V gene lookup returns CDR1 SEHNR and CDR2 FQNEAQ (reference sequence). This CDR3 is CASSFDSGRGTQYF. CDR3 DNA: TGTGCCAGCAGCTTCGATAGCGGGAGAGGTACGCAGTATTTT. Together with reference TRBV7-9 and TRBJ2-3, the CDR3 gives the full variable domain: DTGVSQNPRHKITKRGQNVTFRCDPISEHNRLYWYRQTLGQGPEFLTYFQNEAQLEKSRLLSDRFSAERPKGSFSTLEIQRTEQGDSAMYLCASSFDSGRGTQYFGPGTRLTVL.